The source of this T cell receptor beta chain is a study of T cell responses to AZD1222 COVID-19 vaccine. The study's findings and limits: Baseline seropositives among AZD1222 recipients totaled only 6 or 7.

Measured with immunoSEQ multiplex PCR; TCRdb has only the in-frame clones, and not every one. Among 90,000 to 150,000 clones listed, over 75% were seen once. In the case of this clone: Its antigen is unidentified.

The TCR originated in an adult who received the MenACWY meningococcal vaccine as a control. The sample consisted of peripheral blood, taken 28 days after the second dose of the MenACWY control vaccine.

This chain's CDR3 is CASSPAWTGGTQPQHF. CDR3 coding DNA: TGTGCCAGCTCACCAGCATGGACAGGGGGCACTCAGCCCCAGCATTTT. The J gene is TRBJ1-5, the V gene TRBV18, with 11 nucleotides matching TRBD1. The junction had 6 bases not matched to a gene; V was cut back by 2 bases and J by 6 bases. Germline assignment: CDR1 KGHSH and CDR2 LQKENI. This CDR3 region has 16 residues.